The entry that follows covers one TCR beta chain sequence. Its cognate antigen has yet to be identified. No much larger clonotype is one base removed from it; base qualities were not supplied. This sample was included in a study of cytomegalovirus exposure and HLA in healthy donors listed by TCRdb under 2017. For the wider study: An earlier analysis of approximately 600 of the donors reported approximately 290 Gb of sequence data and 120 million or so unique TCR beta sequences from some 180 million T cells. Across 300 to 400 genotyped donors of the cohort, an average of 235,054 unique TCR beta nucleotide sequences per donor were sequenced, and approximately 19% of those sequences were non-productive. In the later analysis, no new phenotypic data were used to find candidate immune exposures; instead, reliance was placed on TCR beta sequences and their occurrence across donors. A separate validation cohort of roughly 120 different subjects was used in addition to the approximately 700-subject first cohort. Every repertoire in the discovery cohort had been generated on one and the same sequencing platform. An earlier analysis of 587 of the donors applied high-throughput TCR beta sequencing to assess whether each TCR beta V gene segment acted as functional or pseudogenic. In a later genetic analysis, genome-wide SNP genotypes for about 65% of the 666 donors were used, and that subset was treated as a discovery cohort. Among the roughly 400 genotyped donors, 75% to 90% belonged to the genetic ancestry cluster associated with self-reported Caucasian donors. The study profiled the T cell repertoires of some 610 subjects by immunosequencing and related them to cytomegalovirus serostatus. The number of typed donors differed by locus: about 629-630 for A, B, C, DRB1 and DQB1; 500 to 550 for DQA1; 606 for DPA1; and 450 to 480 for DPB1. The study combined high-throughput TCR immunosequencing, statistical association of individual TCRs with disease status, and machine learning to predict cytomegalovirus infection status. Roughly 290 gigabases of sequencing data and tens of millions of unique TCR sequences made up an early release that covered 500 to 650 HLA-typed donors. The aim of the study was to test whether cataloging public T cell receptors could identify signatures of past pathogen exposure. Alongside the repertoire data, information on donor age, sex, ethnicity and CMV serostatus was compiled. To study patterns of TCR occurrence, a later analysis re-analyzed previously published TCR beta repertoires from 600 to 750 donors and added high-resolution HLA genotyping. Because of strong linkage in the cohort, five DR-DQ haplotypes were treated as single units for association and clustering. HLA typing covered class I and class II loci at four-digit resolution.

The library was generated by the immunoSEQ multiplex PCR assay. For the multiplex PCR, a mixture combining 60 forward primers for TCR Vbeta segments and 13 reverse primers for TCR Jbeta segments was used. The CDR3 region of rearranged TCR beta genes was amplified from genomic DNA with a multiplex PCR assay. Amplified TCR beta libraries were sequenced as 87-base-pair reads on the Illumina HiSeq System. On the authors' methods: Across the 640 or so repertoires, a later analysis counted some 80 million unique TCR beta chains, 9.5 million to 13 million of which were shared by at least two donors. Raw reads were error-corrected and collapsed into unique sequences by a nearest-neighbor algorithm in which closely related sequences were merged to remove PCR and sequencing errors. CDR3 sequences were aligned to IMGT reference sequences to assign V, D and J gene segments. For a sequence to be retained, a match of at least six nucleotides was required to both a V gene segment and a J gene segment. A rearrangement was called productive if the CDR3 had no stop codons and remained in frame with V and J, and every other rearrangement was called non-productive. Following IMGT convention, CDR3 was defined as the stretch from the second conserved V-encoded cysteine up to the conserved J-encoded phenylalanine. Sequences without an unambiguous match to a single V gene segment were excluded from the earlier analysis of about 640 of the donors. In an earlier analysis of several hundred of the donors, V segments were called functional above 56.7% productive rearrangements and were called segregating when the between-donor standard deviation exceeded 5%. A statistical classification framework was developed to diagnose cytomegalovirus status using the catalog of TCR beta chain sequences. A later analysis assigned V and J genes by comparing TCR nucleotide sequences with IMGT/GENE-DB human TR gene sequences. The TCRdist pipeline was used in a later analysis to assign CDR3 sequences and most-parsimonious VDJ recombination scenarios. A later analysis defined each TCR beta chain by its CDR3 amino acid sequence plus V-gene family, and excluded reads lacking a unique V-gene family. In a later analysis, around 650 highly shared, low-generation-probability nucleotide sequences were removed to address suspected cross-contamination and a sequencing artifact. In a later analysis, a clonal expansion index for each public chain was calculated from normalized within-repertoire ranks of inferred template counts. A later analysis computed generation probabilities with a VDJ recombination model fitted to out-of-frame rearrangements, and checked the results against IGoR. In a later analysis, hypergeometric tests were used to score TCR-TCR, TCR-HLA and TCR-CMV co-occurrence, with a repertoire-size bias correction applied to TCR pairs. A later analysis estimated false discovery rates by permuting HLA or CMV assignments 20 times. In a later analysis, co-occurring TCRs were grouped using DBSCAN, and TCRdist sequence similarity was added for clustering within HLA-allele-positive subsets. Co-occurrence clustering excluded repertoires with fewer than 30,000 or more than 120,000 public chains, plus five with anomalous nucleotide sharing. In its TCRdb copy, this immuneACCESS table keeps in-frame sequences only and misses some clones. Where compared with another copy, unresolved V genes explain less than half of these, and the others have no known cause. V, J and clone size are taken as reported in that table, and D and trimming were inferred from the DNA itself. The sample data list about 150,000 clones, and around 10% of these were observed just once. Of the sample, about 1.9% is held by the ten largest clones.

The investigation overall reported the following: A later analysis associated approximately 17,000 TCR beta sequences with specific HLA alleles at a false discovery rate of 0.05. Correlated functional status among segregating V segments might be attributable to linkage disequilibrium, but an unknown experimental factor could not be ruled out. According to the authors, the approach could potentially be generalized to other disease states and immunological phenotypes. In vitro tests confirmed that a few of the cytomegalovirus-associated TCR beta chains recognize cytomegalovirus antigens. A later analysis found that most CMV-associated TCR beta chains appeared HLA-restricted, with HLA associations seemingly driven largely by CMV exposure. A later analysis found that TCR association rates varied across HLA loci, with DRB1 alleles showing the most associated TCRs and HLA-C alleles the fewest. When HLA alleles, especially DR and DQ, strongly co-occurred, TCR associations were difficult to assign to individual alleles. A further reported finding was that TCR beta sequences accurately predicted the HLA-A and HLA-B alleles for most subjects in the first cohort. A total of 150 to 200 TCR beta chains were listed by the study as associated with cytomegalovirus. Because counts were too low, 15 to 20 rarely observed V segments, including chromosome 9 orphons, were excluded from the earlier analysis of under 650 of the donors. Roughly uniform sequencing depth across donors was assumed in presence/absence analyses, although this assumption may not hold. Across donors, most TCR sequences were observed very rarely, whereas some public TCRs were present in many individuals. In an earlier analysis of under 600 of the donors, most TCR beta V segments were observed in productive rearrangements about 87% or about 30% of the time, broadly matching IMGT annotations. In a later analysis, HLA-associated TCR beta chains were found to be more clonally expanded and to have lower generation probabilities than equally common non-associated chains. Immune exposure information for the cohort was limited to CMV serostatus. Because HLA typing was missing for some donors at each locus, association tests included only the typed subset. A later analysis reported that several top co-occurrence clusters appeared linked to parvovirus B19, influenza, CMV and Epstein-Barr virus. The cohort was sequenced for TCR beta chains only, and without alpha or paired-chain data the features that could be detected were limited. The classifier was reported to diagnose cytomegalovirus status with high specificity and sensitivity in both the original cohort and the validation cohort. A group of highly shared sequence variants was considered likely to be a technical artifact of the sequencing pipeline. In a later genetic analysis, fewer N-insertions in productive TCRs were reported among donors in an Asian-associated ancestry cluster than the roughly 700-donor mean. In a later genetic analysis, a missense DCLRE1C variant was associated with V-gene and J-gene trimming of TCR beta chains, and the association was replicated in an independent cohort.

The cohort comprised under 700 healthy bone marrow donors. All cohort members were sampled while nominally healthy, although unrecorded immune exposures were likely present. The donor was CMV seronegative and belonged to the group of 352 seronegative cohort members. A peripheral blood sample was collected from each donor, and TCR beta sequencing was performed on peripheral blood mononuclear cells. The Qiagen DNeasy Blood Extraction Kit was used to extract genomic DNA from the blood cell samples. The sample consisted of PBMCs. This TCR was recovered from a man aged 45-60 years in good health and CMV-seronegative.

The CDR3 reads as follows: CASSFTGTGNTEAFF. The bases read TGTGCCAGCAGTTTTACCGGGACAGGGAACACTGAAGCTTTCTTT. The chain is assembled from TRBV2 and TRBJ1-1, and TRBD1 aligns with 8 junction nucleotides. V trim: 5 bases; J trim: 1 base; unmatched bases: 6. The CDR3 covers 15 residues, taking in both the cysteine and the phenylalanine. Just CDR3 DNA is preserved here, 45 bases in frame from base 1. CDR1 and CDR2 are read off the germline V gene as SNHLY and FYNNEI.